These T cell receptor beta chains were read from a single sample in a study of CD8 T cells in Susac syndrome. MiXCR, applied by TCRdb to the immunoSEQ multiplex PCR reads, yields one record per CDR3 protein. The sample contains 50,000 to 55,000 distinct CDR3 sequences, roughly 94% of which appear only once. The sample taken for sequencing was CD8+ T cells from PBMCs. These receptors were obtained from a human donor with Susac syndrome. The CDR3 runs from the conserved cysteine through the conserved F or W. A D gene is named only where the DNA matches it firmly. Not all rows give a size; the values are once, few, many and, for expanded clones, a class.

CDR3 protein | CDR3 DNA | J gene | D gene | clone size | V gene
CASSPLGPDTQYF | TGTGCCAGCTCACCACTAGGTCCAGATACGCAGTATTTT | TRBJ2-3 | NA | NA | TRBV18
CASSVTGTEAFF | TGTGCCAGCAGTGTAACAGGCACTGAAGCTTTCTTT | TRBJ1-1 | NA | NA | TRBV6-5
CAWSPGQGWGTYEQYF | TGTGCCTGGAGTCCGGGACAGGGATGGGGCACCTACGAGCAGTACTTC | TRBJ2-7 | TRBD1 | NA | TRBV30
CSASGTGISPLHF | TGCAGTGCTAGCGGGACAGGGATTTCACCCCTCCACTTT | TRBJ1-6 | TRBD1 | NA | TRBV20-1
CASTPLDRGRDYEQYF | TGTGCCAGCACCCCCCTCGACAGAGGTCGCGACTACGAGCAGTACTTC | TRBJ2-7 | NA | NA | TRBV28
CASSYPDSYEQYF | TGTGCCAGCAGTTACCCGGACAGCTACGAGCAGTACTTC | TRBJ2-7 | NA | few | TRBV6-5
CSARDFVRDGTDTQYF | TGCAGTGCTAGAGATTTTGTCAGGGACGGCACAGATACGCAGTATTTT | TRBJ2-3 | NA | NA | TRBV20-1
CASSVDDRYQETQYF | TGTGCCAGCAGCGTAGACGATAGGTACCAAGAGACCCAGTACTTC | TRBJ2-5 | NA | NA | TRBV9
CSARDAFSTGELFF | TGCAGTGCTAGAGATGCCTTCAGCACCGGGGAGCTGTTTTTT | TRBJ2-2 | NA | NA | TRBV20-1
CASSFLRGGRGGELFF | TGTGCCAGCAGCTTCTTGCGGGGGGGCCGCGGCGGGGAGCTGTTTTTT | TRBJ2-2 | TRBD2 | NA | TRBV13
CASTTGGAGELFF | TGTGCCAGCACTACAGGGGGGGCCGGGGAGCTGTTTTTT | TRBJ2-2 | NA | NA | TRBV9
CASSPHFTRNQPQHF | TGTGCCAGCTCACCACATTTTACTCGCAATCAGCCCCAGCATTTT | TRBJ1-5 | NA | NA | TRBV18
CASSFPSTGYSNQPQHF | TGTGCCAGCAGTTTCCCCTCGACAGGGTATAGCAATCAGCCCCAGCATTTT | TRBJ1-5 | TRBD1 | NA | TRBV27
CASSLSGGSTMGQFF | TGTGCCAGCAGCTTATCGGGGGGTTCTACAATGGGGCAGTTCTTC | TRBJ2-1 | TRBD2 | once | TRBV7-2
CASSYSLSYGYTF | TGTGCCAGCAGTTATAGTCTTTCCTATGGCTACACCTTC | TRBJ1-2 | NA | NA | TRBV6-5
CASTRGGYNEQFF | TGTGCCAGCACCCGCGGGGGTTACAATGAGCAGTTCTTC | TRBJ2-1 | TRBD2 | once | TRBV12-3/TRBV12-4
CASSIDQVGRIGQFF | TGTGCCAGTAGTATAGATCAGGTGGGGAGAATCGGGCAGTTCTTC | TRBJ2-1 | NA | NA | TRBV19
CASSQRDQPQPQHF | TGCGCCAGCAGCCAACGGGACCAGCCACAGCCCCAGCATTTT | TRBJ1-5 | NA | NA | TRBV4-1
CASSRSRPSEAFF | TGTGCCAGCAGCCGATCCCGGCCCTCCGAAGCTTTCTTT | TRBJ1-1 | NA | NA | TRBV14
CASSATRPGSCFF | NA | TRBJ2-2 | NA | NA | TRBV21-1
CSARDLVGTDTQYF | TGCAGTGCTAGAGATCTTGTCGGGACAGATACGCAGTATTTT | TRBJ2-3 | NA | NA | TRBV20-1
CSVENRGVHEKLFF | TGCAGCGTCGAAAACAGGGGGGTACATGAAAAACTGTTTTTT | TRBJ1-4 | TRBD1 | NA | TRBV29-1
CASSLGTGLLGGELFF | TGTGCCAGCAGCTTGGGGACAGGGCTCCTGGGCGGGGAGCTGTTTTTT | TRBJ2-2 | TRBD1 | NA | TRBV13
CACKDQANYGYTF | TGTGCCTGCAAGGACCAGGCTAACTATGGCTACACCTTC | TRBJ1-2 | NA | NA | TRBV30
CASSLPPRDKSTDTQYF | TGTGCCAGCAGCTTACCACCCCGGGACAAAAGCACAGATACGCAGTATTTT | TRBJ2-3 | NA | NA | TRBV11-2
CSVEEVELYYGYTF | TGCAGCGTTGAAGAGGTGGAATTATACTATGGCTACACCTTC | TRBJ1-2 | NA | NA | TRBV29-1
CSATRRQGFRSPLHF | TGCAGTGCTACCCGACGACAGGGCTTTAGATCACCCCTCCACTTT | TRBJ1-6 | TRBD1 | NA | TRBV20-1
CASRTGFDTQYF | TGTGCCAGCAGAACAGGGTTCGATACGCAGTATTTT | TRBJ2-3 | NA | NA | TRBV27
CSASRVKSSYEQYF | TGCAGTGCTAGTCGGGTTAAGAGCTCCTACGAGCAGTACTTC | TRBJ2-7 | NA | NA | TRBV20-1
CASSQGSEATF | TGTGCCAGCAGCCAGGGAAGTGAGGCCACCTTC | TRBJ1-2 | NA | NA | TRBV3-1
CASSLGGADTGELFF | TGTGCCAGCAGCTTAGGGGGCGCGGACACCGGGGAGCTGTTTTTT | TRBJ2-2 | TRBD1 | NA | TRBV5-4
CSARSTGAGDEQYF | TGCAGTGCTAGATCCACAGGGGCTGGCGACGAGCAGTACTTC | TRBJ2-7 | TRBD1 | NA | TRBV20-1
CATSDAGTSLPDTQYF | TGTGCCACCAGTGATGCCGGGACTAGCCTCCCAGATACGCAGTATTTT | TRBJ2-3 | TRBD2 | NA | TRBV24-1
CASSVYAEYGYTF | TGTGCCAGCAGCGTTTACGCCGAGTATGGCTACACCTTC | TRBJ1-2 | NA | NA | TRBV11-2
CASSQGRGMGETQYF | TGCGCCAGCAGCCAAGGAAGGGGGATGGGGGAGACCCAGTACTTC | TRBJ2-5 | NA | NA | TRBV4-3
CASSLNTQPQHF | TGTGCCAGCAGCTTGAACACACAGCCCCAGCATTTT | TRBJ1-5 | NA | NA | TRBV7-8
CASSRVDYSNQPQHF | TGTGCCAGCAGTCGGGTCGACTATAGCAATCAGCCCCAGCATTTT | TRBJ1-5 | NA | NA | TRBV7-2
CASSFPQGSPYEQYF | TGTGCCAGCAGCTTCCCTCAGGGATCCCCCTACGAGCAGTACTTC | TRBJ2-7 | NA | NA | TRBV5-4
CASSSARTGGWPGNQPQHF | TGTGCCAGCAGCTCTGCAAGGACAGGGGGCTGGCCTGGCAATCAGCCCCAGCATTTT | TRBJ1-5 | TRBD1 | NA | TRBV7-8
CASRGQAYEQYF | TGTGCCAGCAGGGGACAGGCCTACGAGCAGTACTTC | TRBJ2-7 | TRBD1 | NA | TRBV2
CAWGDGATNEKLFF | TGTGCCTGGGGGGACGGTGCAACTAATGAAAAACTGTTTTTT | TRBJ1-4 | NA | NA | TRBV30
CARLGLGQGGRETEAFF | TGTGCCAGACTGGGGCTGGGACAGGGCGGACGGGAGACTGAAGCTTTCTTT | TRBJ1-1 | TRBD1 | once | TRBV6-1
CSAREAGKDTGELFF | TGCAGTGCTAGAGAAGCAGGGAAAGACACCGGGGAGCTGTTTTTT | TRBJ2-2 | NA | NA | TRBV20-1
CASSARGVRGGFADTQYF | TGTGCCAGCAGCGCGAGGGGGGTTCGCGGGGGGTTCGCAGATACGCAGTATTTT | TRBJ2-3 | TRBD2 | few | TRBV9